The rows below give T cell receptor beta chains drawn from one sample of a study of blood T cell repertoires in COVID-19. TCRdb's copy holds only in-frame clones and misses some; the assay was immunoSEQ multiplex PCR. Here the sample spans about 95,000 clones, around nine tenths being singletons. Sequencing used peripheral blood. The receptors were gathered from a woman in her seventies with acute or convalescent COVID-19. Each CDR3 is given with its conserved first and last residue. The size field is filled for only some rows; it gives once, few, many or a size class.

TRBJ2-1	NA	TRBV7-9	CASSQYGTSGRGNEQFF
TRBJ2-1	NA	TRBV14	CASSAPRDRGSSEQFF
TRBJ2-3	NA	TRBV19	CASSIDRGTDTQYF
TRBJ1-1	once	TRBV18	CASSPSQSEAFF
TRBJ2-3	NA	TRBV28	CASSLGTGRGVRRTDTQYF
TRBJ1-3	NA	TRBV3-1/TRBV3-2	CASSHTTFSGNTIYF
TRBJ1-3	NA	TRBV27	CASSSGFAASSGNTIYF
TRBJ1-4	NA	TRBV11-2	CASSLVRTVNEKLFF
TRBJ1-2	NA	TRBV4-1	CASSQDYAGGNSGYTF
TRBJ1-6	NA	TRBV27	CASERTGRANSPLHF
TRBJ2-1	NA	TRBV7-2	CASSLTGGYNEQFF
TRBJ2-5	NA	TRBV3-1/TRBV3-2	CASSPPRGTSGGQETQYF
TRBJ1-1	NA	TRBV29-1	CSVSTGNTEAFF
TRBJ2-7	NA	TRBV6-2/TRBV6-3	CASSYSGLAGDYEQYF
TRBJ1-2	NA	TRBV5-5	CASSFSPGNYGYTF
TRBJ1-1	NA	TRBV15	CATSRDYYQGLGTEAFF
TRBJ1-5	once	TRBV11-2	CASSFSRDQPQHF
TRBJ2-5	few	TRBV19	CASSLRAGETQYF
TRBJ1-2	NA	TRBV5-4	CASSRQANYGYTF
TRBJ2-1	NA	TRBV28	CASSLVRRELIF